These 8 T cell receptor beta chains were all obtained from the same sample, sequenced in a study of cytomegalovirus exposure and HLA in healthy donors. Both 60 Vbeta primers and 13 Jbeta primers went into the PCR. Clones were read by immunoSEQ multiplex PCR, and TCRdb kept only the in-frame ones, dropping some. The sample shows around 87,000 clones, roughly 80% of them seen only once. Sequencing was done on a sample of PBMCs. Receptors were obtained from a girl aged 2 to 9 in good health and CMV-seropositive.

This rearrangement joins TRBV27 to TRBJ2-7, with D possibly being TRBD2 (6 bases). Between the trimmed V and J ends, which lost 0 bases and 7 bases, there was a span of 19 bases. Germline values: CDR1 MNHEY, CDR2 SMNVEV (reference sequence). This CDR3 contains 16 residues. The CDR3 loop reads CASSLSGGSPVVEQYF. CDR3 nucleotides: TGTGCCAGCAGTTTATCCGGAGGGTCCCCGGTGGTAGAGCAGTACTTC.

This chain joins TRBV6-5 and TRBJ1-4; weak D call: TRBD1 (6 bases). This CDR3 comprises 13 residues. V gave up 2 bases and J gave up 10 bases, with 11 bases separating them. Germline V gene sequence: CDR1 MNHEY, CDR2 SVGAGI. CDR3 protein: CASSYPGHGKLFF. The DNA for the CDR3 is TGTGCCAGCAGTTACCCGGGACACGGAAAACTGTTTTTT.

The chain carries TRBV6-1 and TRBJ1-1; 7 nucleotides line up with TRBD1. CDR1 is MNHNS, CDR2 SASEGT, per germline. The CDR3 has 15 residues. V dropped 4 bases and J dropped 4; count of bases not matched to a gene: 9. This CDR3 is CASSGGRGYGTEAFF. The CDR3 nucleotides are TGTGCCAGCAGTGGGGGCAGGGGGTATGGCACTGAAGCTTTCTTT.

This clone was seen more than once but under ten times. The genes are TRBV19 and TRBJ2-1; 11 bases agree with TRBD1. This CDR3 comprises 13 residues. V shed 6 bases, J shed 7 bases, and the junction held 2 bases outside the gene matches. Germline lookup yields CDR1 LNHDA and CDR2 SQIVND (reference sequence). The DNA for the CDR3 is TGTGCCAGTAGCCGGGACAGGGGGAATGAGCAGTTCTTC. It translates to CASSRDRGNEQFF.

The CDR3 here is CASTRTSYNEQFF. In DNA, the CDR3 is TGTGCCAGCACCCGGACTAGCTACAATGAGCAGTTCTTC. This chain links TRBV25-1 with TRBJ2-1, with 7 bases fitting TRBD2. V gave up 7 bases and J gave up 3 bases; unmatched junction bases: 3. This CDR3 has 13 amino acids. CDR1 is MGHDK, CDR2 SYGVNS, per germline.

The CDR3 bases are TGTGCCAGCAGCCACCGCGGGACTAGCGGGAGCGAGCAGTACTTC. It is translated as CASSHRGTSGSEQYF. The chain carries TRBV14 and TRBJ2-7; 14 bases fit TRBD2. V lost 3 bases to trimming and J lost 6 bases; unmatched junction nucleotides: 4. Germline V gives CDR1 SGHDN, CDR2 FVKESK. The CDR3 totals 15 residues.

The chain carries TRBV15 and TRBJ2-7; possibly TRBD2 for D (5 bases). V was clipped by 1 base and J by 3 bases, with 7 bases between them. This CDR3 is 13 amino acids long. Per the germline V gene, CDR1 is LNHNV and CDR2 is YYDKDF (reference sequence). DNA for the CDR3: TGTGCCACCAGCAGAGGAGGGAACTACGAGCAGTACTTC. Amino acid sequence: CATSRGGNYEQYF.

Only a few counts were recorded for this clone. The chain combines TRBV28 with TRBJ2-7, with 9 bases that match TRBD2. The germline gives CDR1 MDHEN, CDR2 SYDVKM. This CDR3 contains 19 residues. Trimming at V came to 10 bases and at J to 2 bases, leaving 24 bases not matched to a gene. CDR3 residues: CATHSDGAVGAGGPYEQYF. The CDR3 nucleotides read TGTGCCACCCACTCTGACGGGGCTGTGGGGGCGGGAGGGCCCTACGAGCAGTACTTC. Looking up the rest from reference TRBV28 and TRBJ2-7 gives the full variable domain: DVKVTQSSRYLVKRTGEKVFLECVQDMDHENMFWYRQDPGLGLRLIYFSYDVKMKEKGDIPEGYSVSREKKERFSLILESASTNQTSMYLCATHSDGAVGAGGPYEQYFGPGTRLTVT.